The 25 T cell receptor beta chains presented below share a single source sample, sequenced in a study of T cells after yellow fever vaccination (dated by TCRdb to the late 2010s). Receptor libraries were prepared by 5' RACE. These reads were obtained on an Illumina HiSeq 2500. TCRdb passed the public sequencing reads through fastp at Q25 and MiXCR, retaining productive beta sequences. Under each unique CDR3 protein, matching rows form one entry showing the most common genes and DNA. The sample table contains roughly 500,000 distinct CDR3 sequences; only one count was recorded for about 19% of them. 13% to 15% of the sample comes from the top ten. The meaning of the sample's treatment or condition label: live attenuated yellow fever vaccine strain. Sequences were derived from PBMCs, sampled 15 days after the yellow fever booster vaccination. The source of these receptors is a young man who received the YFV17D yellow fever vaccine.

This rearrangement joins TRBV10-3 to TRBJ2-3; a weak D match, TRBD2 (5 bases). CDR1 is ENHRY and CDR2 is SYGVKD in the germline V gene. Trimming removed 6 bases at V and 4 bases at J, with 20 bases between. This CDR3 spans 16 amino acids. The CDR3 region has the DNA TGTGCCATCAGGCCCTCTCTGGCGGAGGAGGCAGATACGCAGTATTTT. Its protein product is CAIRPSLAEEADTQYF.

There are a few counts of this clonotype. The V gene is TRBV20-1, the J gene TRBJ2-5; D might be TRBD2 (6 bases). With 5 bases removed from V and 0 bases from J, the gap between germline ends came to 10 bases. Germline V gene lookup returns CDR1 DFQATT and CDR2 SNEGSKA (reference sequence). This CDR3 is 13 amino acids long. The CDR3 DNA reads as TGCAGTGCTCTTAGCGGCTACCAAGAGACCCAGTACTTC. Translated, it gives CSALSGYQETQYF.

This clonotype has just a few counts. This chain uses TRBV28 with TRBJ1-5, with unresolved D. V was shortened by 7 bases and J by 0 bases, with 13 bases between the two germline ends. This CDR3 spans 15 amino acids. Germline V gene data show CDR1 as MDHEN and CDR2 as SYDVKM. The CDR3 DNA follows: TGTGCCAGCACCTTAGGGCCTAATAGCAATCAGCCCCAGCATTTT. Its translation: CASTLGPNSNQPQHF.

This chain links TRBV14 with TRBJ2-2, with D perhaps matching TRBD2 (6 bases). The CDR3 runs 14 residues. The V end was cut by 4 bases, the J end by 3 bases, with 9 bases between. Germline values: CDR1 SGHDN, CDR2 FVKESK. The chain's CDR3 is CASSRAGYTGELFF. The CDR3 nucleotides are TGTGCCAGCAGCCGTGCGGGGTACACCGGGGAGCTGTTTTTT.

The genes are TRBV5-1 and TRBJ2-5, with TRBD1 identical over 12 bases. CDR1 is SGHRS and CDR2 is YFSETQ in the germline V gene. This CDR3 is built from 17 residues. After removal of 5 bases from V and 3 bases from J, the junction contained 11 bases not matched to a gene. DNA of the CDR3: TGCGCCAGCAGTACTACCGGGACAGGGGGCACGAAAGAGACCCAGTACTTC. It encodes CASSTTGTGGTKETQYF.

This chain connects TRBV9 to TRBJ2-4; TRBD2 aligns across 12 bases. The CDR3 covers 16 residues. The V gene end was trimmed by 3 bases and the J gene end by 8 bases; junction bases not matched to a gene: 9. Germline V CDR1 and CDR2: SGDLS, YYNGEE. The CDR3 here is CASSAELAGGGYIQYF. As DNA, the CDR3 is TGTGCCAGCAGCGCCGAACTAGCGGGAGGTGGATACATTCAGTACTTC.

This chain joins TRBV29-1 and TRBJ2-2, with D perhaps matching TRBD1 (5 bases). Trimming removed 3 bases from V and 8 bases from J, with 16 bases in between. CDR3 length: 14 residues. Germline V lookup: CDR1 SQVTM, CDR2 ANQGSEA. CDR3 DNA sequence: TGCAGCGTTGACGTCGACAGATCGACGGGGGAGCTGTTTTTT. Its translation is CSVDVDRSTGELFF.

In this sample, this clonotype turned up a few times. CDR3 protein: CSVGTGRPFF. CDR3 nucleotide sequence: TGCAGCGTTGGGACAGGGAGGCCTTTCTTT. The chain has TRBV29-1 and TRBJ1-1; the match to TRBD1 covers 8 bases. Germline V lookup: CDR1 SQVTM, CDR2 ANQGSEA. This CDR3 region has 10 residues. V lost 4 bases and J lost 12; bases outside the gene matches: 4.

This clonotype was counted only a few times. CDR3 nucleotides: TGCGCCAGCAGCCTTCCGGGAACCTCAAGGACCGGGGAGCTGTTTTTT. This encodes CASSLPGTSRTGELFF. The genes are TRBV5-1 and TRBJ2-2; possible D gene TRBD2, 5 bases. The CDR3 is 16 residues long. Trimming stripped 4 bases from V and 5 bases from J, with 18 bases between. CDR1 and CDR2 (germline): SGHRS, YFSETQ.

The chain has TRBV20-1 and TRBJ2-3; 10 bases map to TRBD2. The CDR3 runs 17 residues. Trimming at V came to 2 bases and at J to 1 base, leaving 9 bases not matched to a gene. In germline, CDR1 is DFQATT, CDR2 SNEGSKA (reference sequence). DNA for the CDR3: TGCAGTGCTAGACCCCCAGCGGGAGGGCCTGGCACAGATACGCAGTATTTT. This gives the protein CSARPPAGGPGTDTQYF.

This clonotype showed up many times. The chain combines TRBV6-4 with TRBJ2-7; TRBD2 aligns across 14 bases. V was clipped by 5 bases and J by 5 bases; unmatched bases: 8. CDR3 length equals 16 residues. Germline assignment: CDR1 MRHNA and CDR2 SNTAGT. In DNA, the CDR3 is TGTGCCAGCAGTAAGACCGGGACTAGCGGGAGCGACGAGCAGTACTTC. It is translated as CASSKTGTSGSDEQYF.

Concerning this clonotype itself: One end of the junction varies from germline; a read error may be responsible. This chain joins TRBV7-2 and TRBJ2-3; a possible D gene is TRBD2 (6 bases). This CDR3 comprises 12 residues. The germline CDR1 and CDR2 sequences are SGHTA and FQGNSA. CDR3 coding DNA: TGTGCCAGCAGCTTAGGTAGCGGACCCGGATTTTTT. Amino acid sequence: CASSLGSGPGFF.

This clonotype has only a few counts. Here the CDR3 DNA reads TGTGCCAGCCTAAAATCTATTACCTTTAACTATGGCTACACCTTC. It is translated as CASLKSITFNYGYTF. This sequence joins TRBV12-3 or TRBV12-4 and TRBJ1-2; no definite D call. V dropped 8 bases and J dropped 1 base, with 17 bases sitting between them. This CDR3 region has 15 residues.

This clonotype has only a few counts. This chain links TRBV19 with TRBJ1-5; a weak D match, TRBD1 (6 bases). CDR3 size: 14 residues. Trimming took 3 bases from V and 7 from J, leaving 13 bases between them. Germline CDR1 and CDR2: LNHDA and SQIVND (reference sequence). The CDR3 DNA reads TGTGCCAGTAGTATCAGGGGTGATCGGCAGCCCCAGCATTTT. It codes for CASSIRGDRQPQHF.

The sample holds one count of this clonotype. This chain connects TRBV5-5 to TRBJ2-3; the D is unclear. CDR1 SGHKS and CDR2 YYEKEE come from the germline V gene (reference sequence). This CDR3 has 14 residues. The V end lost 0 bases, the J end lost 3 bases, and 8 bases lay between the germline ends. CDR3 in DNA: TGTGCCAGCAGCTTGGAGCAGACTACAGATACGCAGTATTTT. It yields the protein CASSLEQTTDTQYF.

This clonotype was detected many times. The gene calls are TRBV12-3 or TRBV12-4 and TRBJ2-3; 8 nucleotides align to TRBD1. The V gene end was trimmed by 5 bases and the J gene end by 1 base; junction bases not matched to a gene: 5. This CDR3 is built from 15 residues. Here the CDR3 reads CASSGQGGGTDTQYF. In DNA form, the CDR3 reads TGTGCCAGCAGTGGACAGGGAGGAGGCACAGATACGCAGTATTTT.

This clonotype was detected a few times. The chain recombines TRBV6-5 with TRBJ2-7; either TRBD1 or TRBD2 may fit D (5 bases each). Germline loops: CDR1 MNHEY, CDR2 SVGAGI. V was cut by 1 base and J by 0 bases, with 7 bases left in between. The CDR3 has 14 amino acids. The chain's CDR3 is CASSYFGGSYEQYF. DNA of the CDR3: TGTGCCAGCAGTTACTTTGGGGGCTCCTACGAGCAGTACTTC.

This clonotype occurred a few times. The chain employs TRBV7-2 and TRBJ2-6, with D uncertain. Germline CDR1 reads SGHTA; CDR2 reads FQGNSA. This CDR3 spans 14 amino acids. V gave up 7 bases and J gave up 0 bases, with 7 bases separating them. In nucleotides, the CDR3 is TGTGCCAGCAACCCGTTCTCTGGGGCCAACGTCCTGACTTTC. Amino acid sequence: CASNPFSGANVLTF. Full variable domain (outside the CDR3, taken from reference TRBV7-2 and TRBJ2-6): GAGVSQSPSNKVTEKGKDVELRCDPISGHTALYWYRQSLGQGLEFLIYFQGNSAPDKSGLPSDRFSAERTGGSVSTLTIQRTQQEDSAVYLCASNPFSGANVLTFGAGSRLTVL.

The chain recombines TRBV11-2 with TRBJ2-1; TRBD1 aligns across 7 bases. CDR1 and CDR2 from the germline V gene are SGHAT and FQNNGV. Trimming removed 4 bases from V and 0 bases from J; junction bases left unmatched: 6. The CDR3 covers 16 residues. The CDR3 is CASSSGQLLSYNEQFF. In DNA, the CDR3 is TGTGCCAGCAGCTCGGGACAGCTCCTCTCCTACAATGAGCAGTTCTTC.

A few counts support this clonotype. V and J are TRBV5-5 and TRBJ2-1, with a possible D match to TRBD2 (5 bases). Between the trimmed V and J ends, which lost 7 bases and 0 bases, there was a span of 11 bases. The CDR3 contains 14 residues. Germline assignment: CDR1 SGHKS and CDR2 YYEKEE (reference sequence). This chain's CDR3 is CASRLGSSYNEQFF. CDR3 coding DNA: TGTGCCAGCCGGCTGGGGAGCTCCTACAATGAGCAGTTCTTC.

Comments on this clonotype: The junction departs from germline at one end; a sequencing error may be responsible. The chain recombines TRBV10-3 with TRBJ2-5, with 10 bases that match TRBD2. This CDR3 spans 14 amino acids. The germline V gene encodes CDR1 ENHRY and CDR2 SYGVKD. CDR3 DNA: TGTGCCATCAGGGGAGCGGGAGGGCAAGGGACCCAGTACTTC. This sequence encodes CAIRGAGGQGTQYF.

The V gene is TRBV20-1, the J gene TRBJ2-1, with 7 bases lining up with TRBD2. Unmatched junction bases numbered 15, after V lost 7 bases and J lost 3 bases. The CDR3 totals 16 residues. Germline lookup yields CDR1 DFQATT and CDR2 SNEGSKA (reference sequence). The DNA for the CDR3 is TGCAGTGGCGGTGGGTCGGCGGGAGTCAACTACAATGAGCAGTTCTTC. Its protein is CSGGGSAGVNYNEQFF.

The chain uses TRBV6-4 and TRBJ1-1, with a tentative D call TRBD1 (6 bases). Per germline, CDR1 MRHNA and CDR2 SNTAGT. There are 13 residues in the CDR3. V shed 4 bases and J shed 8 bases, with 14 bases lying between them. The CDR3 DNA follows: TGTGCCAGCAGTGGTCAGACAGGCGGAGAAGCTTTCTTT. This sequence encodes CASSGQTGGEAFF.

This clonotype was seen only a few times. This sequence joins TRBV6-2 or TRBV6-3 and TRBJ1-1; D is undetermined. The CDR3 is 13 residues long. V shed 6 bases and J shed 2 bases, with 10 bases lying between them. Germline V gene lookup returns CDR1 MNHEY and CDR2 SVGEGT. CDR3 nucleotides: TGTGCCAGCAGAAGGTCCCTTAACACTGAAGCTTTCTTT. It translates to CASRRSLNTEAFF.

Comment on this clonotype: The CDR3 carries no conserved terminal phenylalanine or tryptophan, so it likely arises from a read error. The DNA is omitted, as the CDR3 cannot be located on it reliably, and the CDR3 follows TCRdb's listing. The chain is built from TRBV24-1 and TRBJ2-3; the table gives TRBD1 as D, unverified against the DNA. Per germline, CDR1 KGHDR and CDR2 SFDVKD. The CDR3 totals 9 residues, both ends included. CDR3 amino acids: CAITGDRGV.